This note documents a single T cell receptor beta chain sequence. Its target is unknown. Making the TCR beta libraries involved quantitative 5'-RACE with molecular barcodes. TCRdb fed the 5' RACE reads into MiXCR, producing one record per CDR3 protein. The data hold hundreds of thousands of distinct CDR3 sequences, with approximately 11% observed a single time. These data come from a study of CD8 T cells in ankylosing spondylitis. Findings and limits, study-wide: Within matched ankylosing spondylitis synovial fluid, disease-linked clones were reportedly significantly enriched. Relatively scarce in peripheral blood, disease-linked clones were CD8+. What seemed typical of ankylosing spondylitis blood was a TCR beta motif built from several highly homologous variants.

The CDR3 contains 16 residues. The V segment lost 0 bases and the J segment 4 bases; nucleotides outside the gene matches: 6. Germline values: CDR1 SGHRS, CDR2 YFSETQ. This TCR was sampled from a male donor with ankylosing spondylitis. The sample taken for sequencing was blood, either unsorted or a sorted T cell fraction (not recorded which). The chain uses TRBV5-1 and TRBJ1-1, with TRBD1 matching over 10 bases. CDR3 residues: CASSLDPGQGFTEAFF. The CDR3 DNA is TGCGCCAGCAGCTTGGACCCGGGACAGGGGTTCACTGAAGCTTTCTTT. The full variable domain, completed using reference TRBV5-1 and TRBJ1-1, is KAGVTQTPRYLIKTRGQQVTLSCSPISGHRSVSWYQQTPGQGLQFLFEYFSETQRNKGNFPGRFSGRQFSNSRSEMNVSTLELGDSALYLCASSLDPGQGFTEAFFGQGTRLTVV.